A single sample gave rise to the 2 T cell receptor beta chains below, sequenced in a study of T cell repertoires in cytomegalovirus infection (dated by TCRdb to between 2018 and 2021). Sequenced using an Illumina HiSeq 1500. TCRdb reran the public reads through fastp at Q25 and MiXCR, keeping productive beta chains. Rows with a matching CDR3 protein are joined into one entry that keeps the most common DNA and genes. This sample lists approximately 400,000 distinct CDR3 sequences; 30% to 40% were detected once. The ten largest clones take up roughly an eighth of the sample. The sample taken for sequencing was PBMCs. These receptors all come from a human donor in good health (CMV status not recorded). Some clones in this sample may be carry-over from other donors' samples.

In its sample, this clonotype was seen a few times. The J gene is TRBJ2-2, the V gene TRBV4-3; 8 bases align to TRBD1. J was trimmed by 5 bases and V by 6 bases; bases with no gene match: 8. The CDR3 is made up of 15 amino acids. The germline V gene has CDR1 LGHNA and CDR2 YSLEER. For the CDR3, the DNA is TGCGCCAGCAGTCCGCAGACAGGGGCAACCGGGGAGCTGTTTTTT. Translation: CASSPQTGATGELFF.

Worth noting for this clonotype: At one end, the junction sequence differs from germline, possibly due to a read error. V and J are TRBV25-1 and TRBJ2-2; D may be TRBD2 (7 bases). Germline V gene lookup returns CDR1 MGHDK and CDR2 SYGVNS. This CDR3 has 17 amino acids. The CDR3 loop is CSSSAGLGGGGTGELFF. The CDR3 DNA follows: TGTTCCAGCAGTGCTGGACTGGGCGGGGGCGGGACCGGGGAGCTGTTTTTT.